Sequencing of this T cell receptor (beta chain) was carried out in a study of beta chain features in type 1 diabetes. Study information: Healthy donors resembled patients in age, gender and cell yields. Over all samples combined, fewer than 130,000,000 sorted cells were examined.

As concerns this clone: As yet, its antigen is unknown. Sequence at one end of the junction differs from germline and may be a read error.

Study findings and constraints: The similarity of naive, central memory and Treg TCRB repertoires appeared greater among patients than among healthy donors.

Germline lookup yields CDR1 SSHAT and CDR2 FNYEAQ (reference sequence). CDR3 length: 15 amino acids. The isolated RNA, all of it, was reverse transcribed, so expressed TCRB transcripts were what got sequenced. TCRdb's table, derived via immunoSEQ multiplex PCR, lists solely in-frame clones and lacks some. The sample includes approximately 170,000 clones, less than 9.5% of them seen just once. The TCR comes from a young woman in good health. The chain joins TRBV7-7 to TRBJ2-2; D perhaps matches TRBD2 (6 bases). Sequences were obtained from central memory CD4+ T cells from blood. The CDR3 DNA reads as TGTGCTAGCAGCTTCGGGGGTAGGGGCACCGGGGAGCTGTTTTTT. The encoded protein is CASSFGGRGTGELFF.